The next 15 T cell receptor beta chains were all read from a single sample in a study of OX40 agonist ivuxolimab in advanced cancers. Profiled with immunoSEQ multiplex PCR; TCRdb holds only in-frame clones, not every one. The repertoire consists of about 59,000 clones, with around 83% occurring once and the leading ten covering around 30%. Sample: CD4+ or CD8+ T cells sorted from blood, taken in a trial of the OX40 agonist ivuxolimab. Every receptor here comes from an adult with an advanced solid tumor such as melanoma, head and neck, liver or kidney cancer.

This clone was counted many times. This likely reflects a read error, since a far larger clone is one base away. This same CDR3 is encoded by further DNA sequences in the sample. The chain couples TRBV5-4 to TRBJ2-7, with unresolved D. CDR3 size: 16 residues. Germline loops: CDR1 SGHNT, CDR2 YYREEE (reference sequence). Trimming pared 4 bases from V and 7 bases from J, leaving 24 bases between. CDR3 coding DNA: TGTGCCAGCAGCCAAGAATCGGCCCTCGAACGGTCTGAGCAGTACTTC. Translated, it gives CASSQESALERSEQYF.

The CDR3 protein is CASSFGTGGTGELFF. The CDR3 DNA reads as TGCGCCAGCAGCTTTGGGACAGGGGGAACCGGGGAGCTGTTTTTT. The chain links TRBV5-1 to TRBJ2-2, with 11 positions matching TRBD1. CDR1 is SGHRS and CDR2 is YFSETQ in the germline V gene. There are 15 residues in the CDR3. The V gene end was trimmed by 2 bases and the J gene end by 5 bases; junction bases not matched to a gene: 2.

The chain is built from TRBV7-9 and TRBJ1-3, with a possible D match to TRBD1 (5 bases). Germline V lookup: CDR1 SEHNR, CDR2 FQNEAQ (reference sequence). The CDR3 runs 14 residues. Trimming pared 3 bases from V and 3 bases from J, leaving 9 bases between. CDR3 loop: CASSFGTFGNTIYF. The CDR3 nucleotides read TGTGCCAGCAGCTTCGGGACTTTTGGAAACACCATATATTTT.

The genes are TRBV19 and TRBJ1-5; D is undetermined. The CDR3 has 16 amino acids. V lost 3 bases to trimming and J lost 8 bases, with 20 bases between them. Germline lookup yields CDR1 LNHDA and CDR2 SQIVND (reference sequence). The CDR3 DNA sequence: TGTGCCAGTAGTATTGGAGACCGGAACTTACCGAAGCCCCAGCATTTT. Protein: CASSIGDRNLPKPQHF. Based on the CDR3 plus reference TRBV19 and TRBJ1-5, the full variable domain is DGGITQSPKYLFRKEGQNVTLSCEQNLNHDAMYWYRQDPGQGLRLIYYSQIVNDFQKGDIAEGYSVSREKKESFPLTVTSAQKNPTAFYLCASSIGDRNLPKPQHFGDGTRLSIL.

V is TRBV7-9 and J is TRBJ1-1; D is perhaps TRBD1 (5 bases). Germline V lookup: CDR1 SEHNR, CDR2 FQNEAQ (reference sequence). This CDR3 comprises 13 residues. With 11 bases removed from V and 3 bases from J, the gap between germline ends came to 16 bases. In DNA, the CDR3 is TGTGCCCTAATCCCGGACACCTACACTGAAGCTTTCTTT. Translated, it gives CALIPDTYTEAFF.

In this sample, this clone is medium-sized. This chain links TRBV9 with TRBJ2-2, with TRBD2 matching 9 bases. CDR1 SGDLS and CDR2 YYNGEE come from the germline V gene. Germline trimming cut 4 bases from V and 7 bases from J; bases unmatched to any gene: 5. The CDR3 consists of 14 residues. CDR3 region: CASSFQTSGGELFF. CDR3 sequence (DNA): TGTGCCAGCAGCTTCCAGACTAGCGGCGGGGAGCTGTTTTTT.

The V and J genes are TRBV4-1 and TRBJ2-5; 12 bases are a match to TRBD2. The CDR3 contains 14 residues. Looked up from germline, CDR1 is MGHRA and CDR2 is YSYEKL. J lost 6 bases, V lost 5 bases, and 4 bases had no gene match. CDR3 bases: TGCGCCAGCAGCTGGACTAGCGGGAAACAGACCCAGTACTTC. Translated: CASSWTSGKQTQYF.

This chain links TRBV18 with TRBJ1-6; 10 bases map to TRBD1. The junction had 5 bases not matched to a gene; V was cut back by 4 bases and J by 5 bases. There are 16 residues in the CDR3. The germline V gene has CDR1 KGHSH and CDR2 LQKENI. CDR3 coding DNA: TGTGCCAGCTCACTGACAGGGGGCAACCATAATTCACCCCTCCACTTT. Its protein is CASSLTGGNHNSPLHF.

The rearrangement uses TRBV10-3 and TRBJ1-2; 7 bases align to TRBD1. The J segment lost 4 bases and the V segment lost 6 bases, leaving 5 bases of the junction unmatched. This CDR3 comprises 13 residues. CDR1 ENHRY and CDR2 SYGVKD come from the germline V gene. In DNA, the CDR3 is TGTGCCATCAGCAGGGGGATTAGCTATGGCTACACCTTC. It is translated as CAISRGISYGYTF.

The rearrangement uses TRBV18 and TRBJ2-5; D gene ambiguous. V gave up 5 bases and J gave up 4 bases, with 8 bases separating them. The germline V gene has CDR1 KGHSH and CDR2 LQKENI. CDR3 size: 12 residues. CDR3 in amino acids: CASSTSAETQYF. As DNA, the CDR3 is TGTGCCAGCTCAACCTCGGCAGAGACCCAGTACTTC.

The CDR3 sequence: CASSPQGAATNEKLFF. The CDR3 DNA sequence: TGCGCCAGCAGTCCACAGGGGGCTGCAACTAATGAAAAACTGTTTTTT. The chain is built from TRBV5-1 and TRBJ1-4, with 9 bases matching TRBD1. CDR3 size: 16 residues. CDR1 is SGHRS, CDR2 YFSETQ, per germline. The V segment lost 5 bases and the J segment 0 bases; nucleotides outside the gene matches: 5.

The gene calls are TRBV28 and TRBJ2-1, with a possible D match to TRBD1 (6 bases). CDR1 and CDR2 from the germline V gene are MDHEN and SYDVKM. The V end was cut by 8 bases, the J end by 4 bases, with 12 bases between. This CDR3 region has 13 residues. This chain's CDR3 is CASQEQGYNEQFF. As DNA, the CDR3 is TGTGCCAGCCAAGAACAGGGTTACAATGAGCAGTTCTTC.

The genes are TRBV6-5 and TRBJ2-7, with TRBD2 matching over 10 bases. The CDR3 spans 15 residues. J gave up 3 bases and V 4 bases, and 6 bases lay outside the gene matches. The V gene's germline CDR1 is MNHEY and CDR2 SVGAGI. CDR3 coding DNA: TGTGCCAGCAGTTTACAGCGGGAGGGGTACTACGAGCAGTACTTC. It codes for CASSLQREGYYEQYF.

This sequence joins TRBV2 and TRBJ1-2; 7 positions match TRBD1. Germline V gives CDR1 SNHLY, CDR2 FYNNEI. The J segment lost 3 bases and the V segment lost 3 bases, leaving 1 base of the junction unmatched. This CDR3 contains 13 residues. Written as DNA, the CDR3 is TGTGCCAGCAGTGATCAGGGGGACTATGGCTACACCTTC. Translating gives CASSDQGDYGYTF.

CDR3 in DNA: TGTGCCAGCAGTCCACAACAGGGGAATTATCGGGTTCAGCCCCAGCATTTT. Translated, it gives CASSPQQGNYRVQPQHF. The rearrangement joins TRBV27 to TRBJ1-5; TRBD1 matches at 7 bases. The CDR3 extends over 17 amino acids. The germline V gene encodes CDR1 MNHEY and CDR2 SMNVEV (reference sequence). Trimming removed 5 bases from V and 6 bases from J; junction bases left unmatched: 16.